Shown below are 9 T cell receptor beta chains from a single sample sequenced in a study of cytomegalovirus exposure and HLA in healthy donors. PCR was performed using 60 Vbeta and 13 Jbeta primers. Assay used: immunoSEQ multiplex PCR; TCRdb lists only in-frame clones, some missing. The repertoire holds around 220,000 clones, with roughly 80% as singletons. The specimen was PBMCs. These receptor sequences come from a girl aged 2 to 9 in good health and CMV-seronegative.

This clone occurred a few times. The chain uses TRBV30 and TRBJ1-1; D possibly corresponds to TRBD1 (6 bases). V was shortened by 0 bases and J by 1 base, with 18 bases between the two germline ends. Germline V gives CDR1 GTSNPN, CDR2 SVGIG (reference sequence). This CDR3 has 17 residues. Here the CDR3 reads CAWSVGWDNEKNTEAFF. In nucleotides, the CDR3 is TGTGCCTGGAGTGTTGGATGGGACAATGAAAAGAACACTGAAGCTTTCTTT.

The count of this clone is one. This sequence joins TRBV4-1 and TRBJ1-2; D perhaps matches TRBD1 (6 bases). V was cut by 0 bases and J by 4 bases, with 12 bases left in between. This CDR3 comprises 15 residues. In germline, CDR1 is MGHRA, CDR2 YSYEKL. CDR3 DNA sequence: TGCGCCAGCAGCCAAGAGACCAGGGGTTCCTATGGCTACACCTTC. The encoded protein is CASSQETRGSYGYTF.

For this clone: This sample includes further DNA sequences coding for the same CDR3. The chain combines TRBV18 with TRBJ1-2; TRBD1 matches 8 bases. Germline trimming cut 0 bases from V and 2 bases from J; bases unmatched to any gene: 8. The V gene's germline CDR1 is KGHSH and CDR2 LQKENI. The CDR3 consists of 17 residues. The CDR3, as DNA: TGTGCCAGCTCACCACCGGGCAGGGGGCGCGGAAACTATGGCTACACCTTC. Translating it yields CASSPPGRGRGNYGYTF. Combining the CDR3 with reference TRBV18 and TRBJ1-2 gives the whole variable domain NAGVMQNPRHLVRRRGQEARLRCSPMKGHSHVYWYRQLPEEGLKFMVYLQKENIIDESGMPKERFSAEFPKEGPSILRIQQVVRGDSAAYFCASSPPGRGRGNYGYTFGSGTRLTVV.

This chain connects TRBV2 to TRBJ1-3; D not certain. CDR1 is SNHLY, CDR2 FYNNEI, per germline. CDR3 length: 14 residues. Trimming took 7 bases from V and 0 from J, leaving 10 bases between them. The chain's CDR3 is CASNVDISGNTIYF. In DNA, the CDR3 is TGTGCCAGCAATGTTGACATCTCTGGAAACACCATATATTTT.

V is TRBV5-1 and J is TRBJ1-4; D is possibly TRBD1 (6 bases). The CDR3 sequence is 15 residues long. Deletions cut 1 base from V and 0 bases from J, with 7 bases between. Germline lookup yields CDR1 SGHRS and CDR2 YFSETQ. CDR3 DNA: TGCGCCAGCAGCTTGACAGGGACAACTAATGAAAAACTGTTTTTT. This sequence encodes CASSLTGTTNEKLFF.

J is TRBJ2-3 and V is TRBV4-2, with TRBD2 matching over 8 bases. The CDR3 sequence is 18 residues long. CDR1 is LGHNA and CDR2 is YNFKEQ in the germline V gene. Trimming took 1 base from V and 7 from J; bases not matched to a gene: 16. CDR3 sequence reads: CASSQVLGLAGYGNTQYF. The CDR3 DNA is TGTGCCAGCAGCCAAGTTTTGGGCCTAGCGGGTTACGGAAATACGCAGTATTTT.

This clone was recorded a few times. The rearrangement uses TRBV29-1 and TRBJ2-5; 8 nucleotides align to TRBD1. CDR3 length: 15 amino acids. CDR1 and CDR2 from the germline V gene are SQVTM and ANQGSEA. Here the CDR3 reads CSFTGGSGWQKTQYF. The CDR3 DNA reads TGCAGTTTCACAGGGGGGTCGGGTTGGCAGAAGACCCAGTACTTC.

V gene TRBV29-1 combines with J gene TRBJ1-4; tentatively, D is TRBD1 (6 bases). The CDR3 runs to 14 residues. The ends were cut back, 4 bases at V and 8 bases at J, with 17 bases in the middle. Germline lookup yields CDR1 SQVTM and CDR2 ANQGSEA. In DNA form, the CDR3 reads TGCAGCGTTGTGTTGCGGGGGGCGCCCGAAAAACTGTTTTTT. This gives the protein CSVVLRGAPEKLFF.

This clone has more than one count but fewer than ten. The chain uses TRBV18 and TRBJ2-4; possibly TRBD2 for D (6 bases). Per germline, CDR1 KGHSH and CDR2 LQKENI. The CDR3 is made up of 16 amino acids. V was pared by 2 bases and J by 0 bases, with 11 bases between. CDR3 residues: CASSPAPGLAKNIQYF. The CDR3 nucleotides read TGTGCCAGCTCACCAGCGCCGGGACTAGCCAAAAACATTCAGTACTTC.